This T cell receptor (beta chain) was identified in a study of T cells in Graves' hyperthyroidism and ophthalmopathy (dated by TCRdb to about 2019). A note on the overall study: Peripheral blood was collected at initial diagnosis, before any treatment. TCR V-J signatures able to tell the groups apart were searched for in a discovery cohort of 100 patients, of whom 43 had Graves' ophthalmopathy and more than 55 had stable Graves' hyperthyroidism. Whether ophthalmopathy could be predicted prospectively was tested in an independent validation cohort made up of 18 to 20 hyperthyroidism patients plus 17 patients who later progressed to ophthalmopathy. The 100 or so discovery patients were randomly split 7:3 into training and test sets. The study also compared thyroid tissue and blood T-cell repertoires from about six Graves' hyperthyroidism patients. Once sampling was done, hyperthyroidism patients were given methimazole at a starting dose of 30 mg daily, whereas ophthalmopathy patients were given high-dose intravenous methylprednisolone. The paper describes TCR Vbeta CDR3 sequencing of 135 peripheral blood samples, made up of roughly 40 ophthalmopathy patients, some 80 hyperthyroidism patients and approximately 17 progressor patients.

Graves' hyperthyroidism was defined as stable when no progression to ophthalmopathy occurred over 18 months of follow-up. The hyperthyroidism patients were between 18 and 65 years old and newly diagnosed, with a disease duration of less than 2 months. Exclusion was applied to patients with uncontrolled infections, other autoimmune diseases, pregnancy or lactation. Clinical symptoms, serum thyroxine and TRAb, thyroid ultrasound, and orbital computed tomography formed the basis for the diagnoses. PBMCs were isolated from about 9.2 ml of fresh peripheral blood by Ficoll-Paque density gradient centrifugation. Trizol reagent was used to extract total RNA, and RNA quality was then checked on an Agilent 2100 Bioanalyzer. Amplification of TCR beta CDR3 regions was carried out from RNA transcripts. The TCR CDR3 was subjected to a first round of RT-PCR using the HTBI primer set and the Qiagen OneStep RT-PCR kit. Libraries were constructed in a second round of multiplex PCR, after which size selection and purification were performed. Paired-end sequencing of the libraries was performed with 100 bp reads on an Illumina HiSeq2000. From the authors' description of their analysis: SOAPnuke was used to process the raw data, throwing out any read that contained adapters or uncalled bases, had a mean Phred below 15, or lacked an exact constant-primer or identifier match. COPE v1.2.5 was used to merge the high-quality paired reads, and each unique nucleotide sequence was defined as a clonotype. MiTCR v1.1 was used to align clonotypes to the IMGT TRBV, TRBD and TRBJ reference segments. Analysis was restricted to V-J combinations with a frequency above 0.0001, which covered 98% to 99.2% of repertoires. The TCS score was defined as F50 (clonal expansion) divided by E x V (chaos), with BLOSUM62-based TCRdist calculated between CDR3 peptides within each V-J. Welch's t-statistics and random forest reduced 450 to 600 V-J features to around 14, which were used in a naive Bayes classifier (R e1071). In-frame beta chains were kept once TCRdb had trimmed the public reads at Q25 with fastp and called clones with MiXCR. Under each unique CDR3 protein, matching rows form one entry showing the most common genes and DNA. The V and J calls and clone size are TCRdb's, not the authors'. For this sample there are hundreds of thousands of distinct CDR3 sequences; 12% to 15% appear just once. About a tenth of the sample is held by the ten biggest clonotypes.

Ends trimmed: V by 5 bases, J by 1 base; bases unmatched to a gene: 12. Taken from the germline V gene, the CDR1 and CDR2 loops are MNHEY and SVGEGT. The CDR3 contains 19 residues, cysteine and phenylalanine counted. The kept DNA is CDR3 alone, 57 bases in frame from the first base. The study at large found these results: No statistical method was used to fix the sample size in advance, and group allocation was not hidden from the investigators. Most expanded thyroid clonotypes (frequency above 0.001) were also detected in blood, a finding suggesting that blood repertoires may reflect thyroid immune responses. A 13 V-J signature model separated ophthalmopathy from stable hyperthyroidism, with approximately 87% sensitivity and roughly 81% specificity in cross-validation and 80%/75% in testing. During validation, the model predicted progression to ophthalmopathy a median of about 6.3 months ahead of onset, with around 70% sensitivity and about 72% specificity.

This clonotype has a count of ten or more. This receptor's antigen is unknown. Base qualities are not at hand, and no much larger clone is one base apart. This sequence uses TRBV6-2 or TRBV6-3 and TRBJ2-2; TRBD2 matches 11 bases in the middle. The source is a young woman with Graves' hyperthyroidism. The sequenced material came from blood. The DNA is TGTGCCAGCAGTAAGACTAGCGGGATTAGTTATGTGAACACCGGGGAGCTGTTTTTT. Its amino acids are CASSKTSGISYVNTGELFF.